Included here is one TCR beta chain sequence, with context. Antigen: not known. This CDR3 has 18 amino acids. Germline loops: CDR1 LGHNA, CDR2 YNFKEQ. The V gene end was trimmed by 0 bases and the J gene end by 4 bases; junction bases not matched to a gene: 9. This sample was included in a study of PD-1 blockade in classical Hodgkin lymphoma. Study-wide results and limits: While CD8+ TCR diversity did not rise significantly by C4D1, CD4+ TCR diversity did. Complete responders' diversity at baseline resembled that of newly diagnosed patients.

The repertoire was sequenced with immunoSEQ multiplex PCR; TCRdb's copy has only in-frame clones and lacks some. The repertoire has approximately 100,000 clones, approximately 83% of them found once; the top ten carry 15% to 20%. Documented time point: cycle 4 day 1 (C4D1), after 6 weeks of nivolumab. All patients relapsed after autologous stem cell transplantation, and brentuximab vedotin exposure varied. Best responses included complete response and partial response; otherwise, the best response was progressive disease. The chain couples TRBV4-2 to TRBJ2-3; 11 bases align to TRBD2. This sequence originates from a human donor with classical Hodgkin lymphoma. Sequencing was performed on peripheral blood mononuclear cells (PBMCs), taken before the fourth cycle of nivolumab. The CDR3 spells CASSQEWLSGRASDTQYF. DNA of the CDR3: TGTGCCAGCAGCCAAGAATGGCTTAGCGGGAGGGCCTCAGATACGCAGTATTTT.